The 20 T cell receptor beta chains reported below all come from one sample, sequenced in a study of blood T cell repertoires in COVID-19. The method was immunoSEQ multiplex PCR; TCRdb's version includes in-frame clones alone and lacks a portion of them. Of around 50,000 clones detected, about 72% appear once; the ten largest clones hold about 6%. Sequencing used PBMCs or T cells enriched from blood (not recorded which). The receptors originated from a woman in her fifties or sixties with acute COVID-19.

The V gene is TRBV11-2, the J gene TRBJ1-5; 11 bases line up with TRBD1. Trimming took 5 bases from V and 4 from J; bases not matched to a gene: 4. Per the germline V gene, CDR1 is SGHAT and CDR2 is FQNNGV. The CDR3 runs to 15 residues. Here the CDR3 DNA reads TGTGCCAGCAGCCCCGGACAGGGGGCAAATCAGCCCCAGCATTTT. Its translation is CASSPGQGANQPQHF.

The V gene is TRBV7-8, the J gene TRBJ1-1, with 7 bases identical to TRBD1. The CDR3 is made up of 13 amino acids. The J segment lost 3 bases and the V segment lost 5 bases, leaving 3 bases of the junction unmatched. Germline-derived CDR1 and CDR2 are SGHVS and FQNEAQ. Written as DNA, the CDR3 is TGTGCCAGCAGCAACGACAGGGACACTGAAGCTTTCTTT. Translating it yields CASSNDRDTEAFF.

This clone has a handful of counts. The CDR3 loop reads CASSTGTGGFGTQETQYF. The CDR3 coding sequence is TGTGCCAGCAGCACCGGGACAGGAGGGTTCGGCACACAAGAGACCCAGTACTTC. The chain carries TRBV7-2 and TRBJ2-5; TRBD1 matches 8 bases. CDR3 length: 18 amino acids. Per the germline V gene, CDR1 is SGHTA and CDR2 is FQGNSA. V shed 5 bases, J shed 2 bases, and the junction held 16 bases outside the gene matches. Supplemented by reference TRBV7-2 and TRBJ2-5, the full variable domain reads GAGVSQSPSNKVTEKGKDVELRCDPISGHTALYWYRQSLGQGLEFLIYFQGNSAPDKSGLPSDRFSAERTGGSVSTLTIQRTQQEDSAVYLCASSTGTGGFGTQETQYFGPGTRLLVL.

The CDR3 reads CASSSGPPGGYTF. CDR3 coding DNA: TGTGCCAGCAGTTCCGGACCCCCGGGGGGCTACACCTTC. The rearrangement links TRBV27 to TRBJ1-2; D not resolved. Looked up from germline, CDR1 is MNHEY and CDR2 is SMNVEV (reference sequence). The ends were cut back, 4 bases at V and 8 bases at J, with 14 bases in the middle. The CDR3 has 13 residues.

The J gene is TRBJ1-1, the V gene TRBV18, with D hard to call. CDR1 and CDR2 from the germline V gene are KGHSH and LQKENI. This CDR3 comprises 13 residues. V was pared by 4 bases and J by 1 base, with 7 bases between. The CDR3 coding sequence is TGTGCCAGCTCACTCCAATCGAACACTGAAGCTTTCTTT. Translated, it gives CASSLQSNTEAFF.

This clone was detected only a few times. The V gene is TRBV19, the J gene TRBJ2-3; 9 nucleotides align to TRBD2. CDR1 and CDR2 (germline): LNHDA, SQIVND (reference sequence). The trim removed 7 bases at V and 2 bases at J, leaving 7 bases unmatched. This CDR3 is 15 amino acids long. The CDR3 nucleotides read TGTGCCAGTAATAAGCGGGGGGTACTCACAGATACGCAGTATTTT. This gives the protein CASNKRGVLTDTQYF.

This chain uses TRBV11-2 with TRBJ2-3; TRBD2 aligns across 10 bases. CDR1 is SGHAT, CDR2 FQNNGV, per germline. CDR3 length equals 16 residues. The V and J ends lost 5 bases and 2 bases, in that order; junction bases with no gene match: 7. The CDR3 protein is CASSQNLAGVTDTQYF. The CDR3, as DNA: TGTGCCAGCAGCCAAAACCTAGCGGGGGTCACAGATACGCAGTATTTT.

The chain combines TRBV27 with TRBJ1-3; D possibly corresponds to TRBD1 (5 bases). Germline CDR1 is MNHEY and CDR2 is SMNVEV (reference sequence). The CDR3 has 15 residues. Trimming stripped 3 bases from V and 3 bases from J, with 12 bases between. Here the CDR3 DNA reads TGTGCCAGCAGTTTGCGGGGGGAGCGTGGAAACACCATATATTTT. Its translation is CASSLRGERGNTIYF.

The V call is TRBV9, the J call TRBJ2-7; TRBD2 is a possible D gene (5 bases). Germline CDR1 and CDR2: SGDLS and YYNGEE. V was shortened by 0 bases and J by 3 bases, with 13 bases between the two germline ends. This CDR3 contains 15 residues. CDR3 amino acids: CASSVAEGPLYEQYF. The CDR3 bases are TGTGCCAGCAGCGTAGCCGAGGGCCCCCTCTACGAGCAGTACTTC.

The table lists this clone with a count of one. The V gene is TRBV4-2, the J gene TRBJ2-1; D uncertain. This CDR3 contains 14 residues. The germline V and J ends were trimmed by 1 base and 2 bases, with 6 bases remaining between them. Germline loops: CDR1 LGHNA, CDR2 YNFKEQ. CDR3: CASSQAPTYNEQFF. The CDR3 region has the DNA TGTGCCAGCAGCCAAGCCCCCACCTACAATGAGCAGTTCTTC.

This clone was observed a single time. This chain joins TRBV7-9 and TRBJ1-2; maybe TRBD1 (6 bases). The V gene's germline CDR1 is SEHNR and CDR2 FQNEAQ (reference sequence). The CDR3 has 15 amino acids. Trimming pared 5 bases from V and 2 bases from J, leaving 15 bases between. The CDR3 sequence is CASSAVGARNYGYTF. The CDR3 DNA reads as TGTGCCAGCAGCGCCGTGGGGGCTAGGAACTATGGCTACACCTTC.

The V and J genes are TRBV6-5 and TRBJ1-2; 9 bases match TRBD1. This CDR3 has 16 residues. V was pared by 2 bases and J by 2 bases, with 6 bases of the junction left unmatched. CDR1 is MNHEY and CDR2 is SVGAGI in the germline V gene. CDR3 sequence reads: CASSYGTGHSNYGYTF. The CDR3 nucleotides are TGTGCCAGCAGTTACGGGACAGGGCACTCCAACTATGGCTACACCTTC.

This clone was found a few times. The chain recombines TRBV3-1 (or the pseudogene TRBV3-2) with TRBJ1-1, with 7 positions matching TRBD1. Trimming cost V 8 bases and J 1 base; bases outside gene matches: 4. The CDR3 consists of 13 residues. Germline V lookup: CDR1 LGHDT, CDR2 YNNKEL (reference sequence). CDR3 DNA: TGTGCCAGCCAGGACAGGAAGAACACTGAAGCTTTCTTT. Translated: CASQDRKNTEAFF.

The CDR3 nucleotides are TGTGCCAGCAGTGATCCAGCGGGGGGGGATAGCGACGAGCAGTACTTC. Amino acid sequence: CASSDPAGGDSDEQYF. The V and J genes are TRBV6-4 and TRBJ2-7; 10 bases are shared with TRBD2. Germline-derived CDR1 and CDR2 are MRHNA and SNTAGT. This CDR3 contains 16 residues. Trimming cost V 3 bases and J 5 bases; bases outside gene matches: 10.

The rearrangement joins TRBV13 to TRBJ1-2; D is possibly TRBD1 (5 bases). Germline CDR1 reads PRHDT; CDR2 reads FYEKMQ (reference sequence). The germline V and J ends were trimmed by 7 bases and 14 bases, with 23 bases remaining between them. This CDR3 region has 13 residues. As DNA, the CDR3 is TGTGCCAGCACCCCAGGAGTGGAGGGGCAGAAGACCTTC. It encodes CASTPGVEGQKTF. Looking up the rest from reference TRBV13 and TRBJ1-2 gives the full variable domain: AAGVIQSPRHLIKEKRETATLKCYPIPRHDTVYWYQQGPGQDPQFLISFYEKMQSDKGSIPDRFSAQQFSDYHSELNMSSLELGDSALYFCASTPGVEGQKTFGSGTRLTVV.

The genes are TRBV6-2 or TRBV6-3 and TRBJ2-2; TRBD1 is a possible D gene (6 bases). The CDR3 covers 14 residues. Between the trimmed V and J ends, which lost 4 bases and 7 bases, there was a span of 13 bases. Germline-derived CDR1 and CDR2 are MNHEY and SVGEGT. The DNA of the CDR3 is TGTGCCAGCAGTTTAATAAGAGGGGGCGGGGAGCTGTTTTTT. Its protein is CASSLIRGGGELFF.

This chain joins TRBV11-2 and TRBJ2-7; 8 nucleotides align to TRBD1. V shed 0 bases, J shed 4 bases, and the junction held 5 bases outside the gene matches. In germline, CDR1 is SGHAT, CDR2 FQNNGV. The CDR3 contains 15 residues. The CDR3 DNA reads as TGTGCCAGCAGCTTAGATCTTGGACAGGGTTACGAGCAGTACTTC. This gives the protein CASSLDLGQGYEQYF.

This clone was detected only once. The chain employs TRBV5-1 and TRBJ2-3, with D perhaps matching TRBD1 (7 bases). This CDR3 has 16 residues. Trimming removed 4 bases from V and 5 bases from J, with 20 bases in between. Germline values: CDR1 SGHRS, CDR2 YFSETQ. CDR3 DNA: TGCGCCAGCAGCATAGGACTTCAGGGGGGTCAAGATACGCAGTATTTT. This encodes CASSIGLQGGQDTQYF. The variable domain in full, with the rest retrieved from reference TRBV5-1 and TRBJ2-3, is KAGVTQTPRYLIKTRGQQVTLSCSPISGHRSVSWYQQTPGQGLQFLFEYFSETQRNKGNFPGRFSGRQFSNSRSEMNVSTLELGDSALYLCASSIGLQGGQDTQYFGPGTRLTVL.

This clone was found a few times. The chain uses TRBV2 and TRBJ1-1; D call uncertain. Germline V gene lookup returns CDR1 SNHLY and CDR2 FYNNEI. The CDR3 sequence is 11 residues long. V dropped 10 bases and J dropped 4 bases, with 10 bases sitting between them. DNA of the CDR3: TGTGCCAACGAGGGAGGCACTGAAGCTTTCTTT. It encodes CANEGGTEAFF. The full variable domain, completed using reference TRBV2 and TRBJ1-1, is EPEVTQTPSHQVTQMGQEVILRCVPISNHLYFYWYRQILGQKVEFLVSFYNNEISEKSEIFDDQFSVERPDGSNFTLKIRSTKLEDSAMYFCANEGGTEAFFGQGTRLTVV.

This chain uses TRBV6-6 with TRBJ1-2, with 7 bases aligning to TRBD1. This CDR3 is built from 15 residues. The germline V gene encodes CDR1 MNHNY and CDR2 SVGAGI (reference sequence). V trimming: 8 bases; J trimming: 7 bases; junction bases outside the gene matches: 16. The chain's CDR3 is CASDNTGRGAGGYTF. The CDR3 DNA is TGTGCCAGCGACAACACCGGCAGGGGGGCGGGTGGCTACACCTTC.